Below are 8 T cell receptor beta chains sequenced from a single sample in a study of blood T cell repertoires in COVID-19. The table came from immunoSEQ multiplex PCR; TCRdb's copy has only in-frame clones and leaves some out. The table lists 250,000 to 400,000 clones, 87% of them singletons. The sample consisted of PBMCs or T cells enriched from blood (not recorded which). These receptor sequences come from a woman between 25 and 40 years old who had recovered from COVID-19.

The chain has TRBV3-1 (or the pseudogene TRBV3-2) and TRBJ1-1; no clear D. V lost 6 bases to trimming and J lost 1 base, with 9 bases between them. Germline V gene lookup returns CDR1 LGHDT and CDR2 YNNKEL (reference sequence). This CDR3 has 13 amino acids. The CDR3 reads CASSPYKNTEAFF. CDR3 DNA sequence: TGTGCCAGCAGTCCATACAAGAACACTGAAGCTTTCTTT.

The chain carries TRBV10-3 and TRBJ1-2; TRBD1 might be the D (6 bases). The CDR3 runs 13 residues. Germline CDR1 is ENHRY and CDR2 is SYGVKD. Trimming left V 4 bases short and J 6 bases short, with 12 bases between. CDR3 DNA sequence: TGTGCCATCAGTGTCATCTCAGGGGATGGCTACACCTTC. The encoded protein is CAISVISGDGYTF.

This clone was observed a handful of times. The J gene is TRBJ2-7, the V gene TRBV2; possible D gene TRBD2, 6 bases. CDR3 length equals 15 residues. V was pared by 2 bases and J by 4 bases, with 15 bases between. From germline, CDR1 is SNHLY and CDR2 FYNNEI. The chain's CDR3 is CASSEPGGLSYEQYF. In DNA form, the CDR3 reads TGTGCCAGCAGTGAACCTGGGGGACTGTCGTACGAGCAGTACTTC.

The rearrangement joins TRBV30 to TRBJ1-1; D may be TRBD1 (6 bases). The CDR3 has 16 amino acids. V was trimmed by 1 base and J by 0 bases, leaving 15 bases between them. Germline V lookup: CDR1 GTSNPN, CDR2 SVGIG (reference sequence). In DNA, the CDR3 is TGTGCCTGGAGTGGCACAGGGTATCGGTTGAACACTGAAGCTTTCTTT. Protein sequence: CAWSGTGYRLNTEAFF.

The CDR3 bases are TGTGCCAGCAGCGTAGCTGGGCAGAACACCGGGGAGCTGTTTTTT. Translating gives CASSVAGQNTGELFF. V is TRBV9 and J is TRBJ2-2; D is ambiguous. The germline V gene encodes CDR1 SGDLS and CDR2 YYNGEE. Trimming left V 0 bases short and J 1 base short, with 7 bases between. There are 15 residues in the CDR3.

This chain uses TRBV6-5 with TRBJ2-7; 9 nucleotides agree with TRBD1. V shed 4 bases, J shed 2 bases, and the junction held 6 bases outside the gene matches. The CDR3 length is 15 residues. CDR1 and CDR2 from the germline V gene are MNHEY and SVGAGI. CDR3 sequence (DNA): TGTGCCAGCAGTTTGGTGGGACAGGGAGCCTACGAGCAGTACTTC. Translation: CASSLVGQGAYEQYF.

The chain uses TRBV20-1 and TRBJ1-1; D gene unclear. V was pared by 3 bases and J by 7 bases, with 9 bases between. Germline V gives CDR1 DFQATT, CDR2 SNEGSKA (reference sequence). The CDR3 runs to 11 residues. CDR3 loop: CSASWRDEAFF. The CDR3 DNA follows: TGCAGTGCTAGTTGGCGGGATGAAGCTTTCTTT.

There are a few counts of this clone. The chain links TRBV6-2 or TRBV6-3 to TRBJ2-1; D gene unclear. The V end was cut by 0 bases, the J end by 4 bases, with 7 bases between. CDR1 MNHEY and CDR2 SVGEGT come from the germline V gene. The CDR3 covers 14 residues. The CDR3 reads CASSYSEEYNEQFF. The CDR3 region has the DNA TGTGCCAGCAGTTACTCCGAGGAGTACAATGAGCAGTTCTTC.